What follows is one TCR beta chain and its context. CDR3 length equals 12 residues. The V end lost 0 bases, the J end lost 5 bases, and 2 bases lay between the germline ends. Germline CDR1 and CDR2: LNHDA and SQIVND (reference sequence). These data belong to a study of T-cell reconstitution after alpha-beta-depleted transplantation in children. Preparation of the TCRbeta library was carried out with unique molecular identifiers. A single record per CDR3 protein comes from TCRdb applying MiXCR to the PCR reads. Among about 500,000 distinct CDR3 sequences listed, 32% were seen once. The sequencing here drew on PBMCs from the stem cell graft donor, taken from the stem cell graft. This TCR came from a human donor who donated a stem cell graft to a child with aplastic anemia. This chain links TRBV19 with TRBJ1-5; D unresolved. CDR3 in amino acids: CASSIEHQPQHF. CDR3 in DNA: TGTGCCAGTAGTATAGAGCATCAGCCCCAGCATTTT.